This T cell receptor beta chain emerged from a study of T cell responses to AZD1222 COVID-19 vaccine (dated by TCRdb to the early 2020s). Concerning the study at large: A total of 233 trial participants underwent TCR sequencing, of whom 207 received two doses of AZD1222 and about 25 received two doses of the MenACWY control vaccine. Trial participants were enrolled into age subgroups of 18-55, 56-69 and 70-plus years, which contained approximately 150, 28 and 58 TCR-sequenced participants, respectively. Study-wide findings and limitations: Only six AZD1222 recipients were SARS-CoV-2 seropositive at baseline, limiting conclusions about previously exposed vaccinees. After two AZD1222 doses, spike-specific TCR breadth and depth were significantly higher than at day 0 and than in MenACWY recipients. CD4 TCRs associated with the vaccine covered the entire spike protein, and the dominant responses were in regions 160-218 and 743-854. Because no day 14 peak-response samples were available, the repertoires could be characterized only after the peak T cell response. In the small 56-69-year group, the increase in depth fell short of significance, most likely because of low power. Participants were mostly white British, with more females than males. The authors suggested clonal diversity may have been underestimated. Epitopes outside the regions mutated in the B.1.351 and B.1.1.7 variants were reportedly recognized by nearly half of the unique spike-specific TCRs.

This clone was observed once. This clone's antigen is unknown. It has no much larger one-base neighbor in the sample; base qualities were not kept. From the germline V gene, CDR1 is SGHRS and CDR2 is YFSETQ. V is shortened by 5 bases, J by 0 bases, and the region joining them spans 17 bases. Including the terminal cysteine and phenylalanine, the CDR3 comprises 16 residues. CDR3 DNA is the only sequence kept; it has 48 bases, read in frame from the first base. The CDR3 regions of human TCRbeta chains were subjected to immunosequencing. Under the source paper's analysis protocol: Repertoire TCRs were matched against a reference library of SARS-CoV-2-specific TCRs generated with the MIRA antigen-specificity platform. Breadth was defined as the fraction of unique TCRs that were SARS-CoV-2-associated. Depth was defined as the fraction of total T cells that were SARS-CoV-2-associated. Using the MIRA data, every spike-specific TCR was mapped to the spike region that the TCR reacted to and assigned to either a CD4 or a CD8 class. Log10-transformed breadth and depth values were compared by one-way ANOVA with Sidak's multiple comparisons tests. TCRdb took this table from immuneACCESS and kept in-frame rearrangements with V and J called. Such tables lack part of the clones; where checked against another copy, unresolved V genes explain under half of the gap, and the rest is unexplained. The DNA gave D and trimming, while V, J and clone size come from that table. This sample has around 160,000 clones in its table, and roughly 94% of those were observed once. The ten largest account for 1.3% of the sample.

What the time point label conveys for this sample: about 28 days (+/-7) after the second vaccine dose. AZD1222 recipients given second doses at about 4 weeks or at about 12 weeks were pooled, since spike-specific TCR depth and breadth were not found to differ between the two schedules. Vaccinee samples came from UK trials COV001 and COV002, including a single-blind randomized controlled phase 2/3 trial of AZD1222 (ChAdOx1 nCoV-19) in healthy adults. For TCRbeta chain sequencing, PBMC samples were collected from trial participants at day 0 and at day 28 after the second dose. The chain joins TRBV5-1 to TRBJ1-1; the D segment could be TRBD1, given 5 matching bases. The sequence derives from an adult who received the AZD1222 COVID-19 vaccine. The material sequenced was peripheral blood, taken 28 days after the second AZD1222 dose. The nucleotide sequence reads TGCGCCAGCAGTAGGGGAACCACTACCATGAACACTGAAGCTTTCTTT. This sequence encodes CASSRGTTTMNTEAFF.